These 8 T cell receptor beta chains were sequenced from one sample in a study of cytomegalovirus exposure and HLA in healthy donors. Clones were sequenced by immunoSEQ multiplex PCR, and TCRdb holds only the in-frame ones, with some missing. Found here are more than 95,000 clones, 94% of them singletons; the top ten hold around 1.2%. The sample was PBMCs. All receptors come from a woman younger than 35 in good health and CMV-seronegative.

V usage is TRBV4-1 and J usage is TRBJ1-5, with 7 bases fitting TRBD1. V lost 4 bases, J lost 5 bases, and 5 bases stayed unmatched. The CDR3 has 14 residues. Germline V lookup: CDR1 MGHRA, CDR2 YSYEKL. CDR3 in amino acids: CASSPGQLHQPQHF. CDR3 in DNA: TGCGCCAGCAGCCCGGGACAGTTGCATCAGCCCCAGCATTTT.

The CDR3 DNA reads as TGTGCCAGTGCGCCGGGACAGGGGAACTATGGCTACACCTTC. It codes for CASAPGQGNYGYTF. The genes are TRBV19 and TRBJ1-2; 10 bases line up with TRBD1. This CDR3 has 14 amino acids. CDR1 LNHDA and CDR2 SQIVND come from the germline V gene (reference sequence). The J segment lost 2 bases and the V segment lost 8 bases, leaving 5 bases of the junction unmatched.

CDR3 in DNA: TGTGCCAGCAGCCCTCCGGGACTAGCGGGGGGAAGGACCCGGGAGCTGTTTTTT. Translating it yields CASSPPGLAGGRTRELFF. The chain joins TRBV7-2 to TRBJ2-2; 15 bases are a match to TRBD2. Trimming took 5 bases from V and 9 from J; bases not matched to a gene: 13. The CDR3 runs 18 residues. CDR1 SGHTA and CDR2 FQGNSA come from the germline V gene.

V and J are TRBV4-1 and TRBJ2-1, with TRBD2 matching 9 bases. Germline V gene sequence: CDR1 MGHRA, CDR2 YSYEKL. Germline trimming cut 3 bases from V and 5 bases from J; bases unmatched to any gene: 5. The CDR3 is 15 amino acids. CDR3 amino acids: CASSQASGNHNEQFF. CDR3 in DNA: TGCGCCAGCAGCCAGGCTAGCGGGAACCACAATGAGCAGTTCTTC.

V and J are TRBV19 and TRBJ2-4; 7 nucleotides align to TRBD1. CDR3 length equals 18 residues. V was pared by 4 bases and J by 1 base, with 13 bases of the junction left unmatched. Germline-derived CDR1 and CDR2 are LNHDA and SQIVND (reference sequence). The DNA of the CDR3 is TGTGCCAGTAGTACCAGTCAAACAGGGGAATGGGCCAAAAACATTCAGTACTTC. Its protein product is CASSTSQTGEWAKNIQYF.

The rearrangement joins TRBV5-6 to TRBJ2-1; the D gene is possibly TRBD2 (5 bases). The CDR3 contains 16 residues. Per germline, CDR1 SGHDT and CDR2 YYEEEE. Trimming took 0 bases from V and 0 from J, leaving 10 bases between them. CDR3 DNA sequence: TGTGCCAGCAGCTTGGGGGCTGGAGGCTCCTACAATGAGCAGTTCTTC. Encoded protein: CASSLGAGGSYNEQFF. The full variable domain, in which reference TRBV5-6 and TRBJ2-1 provide the parts outside the CDR3, is DAGVTQSPTHLIKTRGQQVTLRCSPKSGHDTVSWYQQALGQGPQFIFQYYEEEERQRGNFPDRFSGHQFPNYSSELNVNALLLGDSALYLCASSLGAGGSYNEQFFGPGTRLTVL.

The rearrangement links TRBV5-1 to TRBJ1-3; D uncertain. Looked up from germline, CDR1 is SGHRS and CDR2 is YFSETQ. The CDR3 runs 15 residues. V lost 6 bases to trimming and J lost 0 bases, with 13 bases between them. The chain's CDR3 is CASTVNGDSGNTIYF. The CDR3 DNA sequence: TGCGCCAGCACCGTTAACGGGGACTCTGGAAACACCATATATTTT.

This clone was seen just once. The rearrangement links TRBV7-2 to TRBJ1-1, with D possibly TRBD1 on 5 matching bases. CDR1 and CDR2 from the germline V gene are SGHTA and FQGNSA. V lost 5 bases and J lost 8, with 12 bases in between. The CDR3 has 12 amino acids. The CDR3 protein is CASSTWGAEAFF. CDR3 in DNA: TGTGCCAGCAGCACGTGGGGCGCAGAAGCTTTCTTT.